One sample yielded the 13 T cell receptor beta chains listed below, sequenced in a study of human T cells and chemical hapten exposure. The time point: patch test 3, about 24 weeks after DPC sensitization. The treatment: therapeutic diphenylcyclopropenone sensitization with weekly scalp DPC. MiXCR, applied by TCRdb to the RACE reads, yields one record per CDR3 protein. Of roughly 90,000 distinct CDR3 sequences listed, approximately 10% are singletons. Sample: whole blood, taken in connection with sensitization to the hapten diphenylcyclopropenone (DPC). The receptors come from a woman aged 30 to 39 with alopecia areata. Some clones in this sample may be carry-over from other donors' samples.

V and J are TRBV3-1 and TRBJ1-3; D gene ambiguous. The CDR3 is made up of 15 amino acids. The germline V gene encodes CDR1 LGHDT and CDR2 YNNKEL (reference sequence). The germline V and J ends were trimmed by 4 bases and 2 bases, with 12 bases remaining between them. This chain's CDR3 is CASSLRPGTGNTIYF. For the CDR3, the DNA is TGTGCCAGCAGCCTAAGGCCGGGGACTGGAAACACCATATATTTT.

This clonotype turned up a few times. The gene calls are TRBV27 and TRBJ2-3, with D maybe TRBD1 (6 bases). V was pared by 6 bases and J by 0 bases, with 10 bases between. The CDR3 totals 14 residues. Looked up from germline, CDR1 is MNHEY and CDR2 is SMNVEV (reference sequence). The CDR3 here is CASSRQASTDTQYF. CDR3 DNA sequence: TGTGCCAGCAGCAGACAGGCAAGCACAGATACGCAGTATTTT.

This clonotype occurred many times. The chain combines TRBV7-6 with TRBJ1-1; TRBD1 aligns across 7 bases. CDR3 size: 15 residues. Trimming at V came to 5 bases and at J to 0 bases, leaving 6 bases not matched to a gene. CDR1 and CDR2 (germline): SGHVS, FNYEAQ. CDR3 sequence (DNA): TGTGCCAGCAGCACAAGGACAGGCATGAACACTGAAGCTTTCTTT. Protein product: CASSTRTGMNTEAFF.

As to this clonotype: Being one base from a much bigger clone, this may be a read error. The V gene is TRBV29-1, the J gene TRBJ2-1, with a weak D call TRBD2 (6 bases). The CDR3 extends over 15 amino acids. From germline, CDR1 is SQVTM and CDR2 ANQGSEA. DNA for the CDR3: TGCAGCGTTGAAGCCGGGGGAAAAGTTTACAATGTGCAGTTCTTC. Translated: CSVEAGGKVYNVQFF.

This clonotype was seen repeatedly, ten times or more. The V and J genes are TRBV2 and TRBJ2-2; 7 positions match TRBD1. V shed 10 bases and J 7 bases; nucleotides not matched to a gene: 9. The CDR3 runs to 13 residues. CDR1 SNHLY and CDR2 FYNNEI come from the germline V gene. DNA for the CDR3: TGTGCCAATGCGAGGGGGCTAGGCGGGGAGCTGTTTTTT. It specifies CANARGLGGELFF.

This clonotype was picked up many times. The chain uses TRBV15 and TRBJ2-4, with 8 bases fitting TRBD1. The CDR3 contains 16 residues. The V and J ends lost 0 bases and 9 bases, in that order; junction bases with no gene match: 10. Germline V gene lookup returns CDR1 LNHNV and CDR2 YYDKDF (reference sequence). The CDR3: CATSRDPAGGLSIQYF. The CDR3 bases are TGTGCCACCAGCAGAGATCCGGCAGGGGGCCTTAGCATTCAGTACTTC.

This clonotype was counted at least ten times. The CDR3 DNA reads as TGTGCCAGCAGGACCCCCAATAGCGGGAGGGCCGCCGAGCAGTACTTC. As protein: CASRTPNSGRAAEQYF. The chain couples TRBV28 to TRBJ2-7; TRBD2 matches 11 bases. Germline V lookup: CDR1 MDHEN, CDR2 SYDVKM. Unmatched junction bases numbered 13, after V lost 6 bases and J lost 6 bases. CDR3 length: 16 residues.

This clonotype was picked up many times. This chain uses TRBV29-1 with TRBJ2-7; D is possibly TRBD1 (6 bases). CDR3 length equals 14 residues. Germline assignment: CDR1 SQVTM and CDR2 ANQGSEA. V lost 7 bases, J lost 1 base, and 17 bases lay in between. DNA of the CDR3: TGCAGCGCTAGGACAGCACATACTTCCTACGAGCAGTACTTC. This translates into CSARTAHTSYEQYF.

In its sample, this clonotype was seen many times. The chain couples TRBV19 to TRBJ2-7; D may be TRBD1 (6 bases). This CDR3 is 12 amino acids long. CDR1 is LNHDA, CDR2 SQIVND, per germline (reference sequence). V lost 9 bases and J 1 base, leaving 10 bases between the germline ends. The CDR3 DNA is TGTGCCAGGGGGACACCTTCCTACGAGCAGTACTTC. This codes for CARGTPSYEQYF. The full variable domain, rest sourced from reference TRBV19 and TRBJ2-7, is DGGITQSPKYLFRKEGQNVTLSCEQNLNHDAMYWYRQDPGQGLRLIYYSQIVNDFQKGDIAEGYSVSREKKESFPLTVTSAQKNPTAFYLCARGTPSYEQYFGPGTRLTVT.

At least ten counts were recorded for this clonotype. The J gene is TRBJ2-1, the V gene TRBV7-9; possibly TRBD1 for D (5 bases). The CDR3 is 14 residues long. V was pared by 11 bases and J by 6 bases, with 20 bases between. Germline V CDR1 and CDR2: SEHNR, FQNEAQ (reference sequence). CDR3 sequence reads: CALRKPPGSNEQFF. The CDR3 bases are TGTGCCCTTCGAAAGCCGCCAGGGTCCAATGAGCAGTTCTTC. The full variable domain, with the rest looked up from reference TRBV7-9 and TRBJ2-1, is DTGVSQNPRHKITKRGQNVTFRCDPISEHNRLYWYRQTLGQGPEFLTYFQNEAQLEKSRLLSDRFSAERPKGSFSTLEIQRTEQGDSAMYLCALRKPPGSNEQFFGPGTRLTVL.

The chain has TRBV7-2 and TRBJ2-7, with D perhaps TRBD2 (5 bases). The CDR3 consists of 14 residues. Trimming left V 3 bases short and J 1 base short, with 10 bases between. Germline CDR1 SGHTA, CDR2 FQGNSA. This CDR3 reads CASSFPGMSYEQYF. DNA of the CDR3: TGTGCCAGCAGCTTTCCCGGGATGTCCTACGAGCAGTACTTC. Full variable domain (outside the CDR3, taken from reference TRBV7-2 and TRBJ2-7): GAGVSQSPSNKVTEKGKDVELRCDPISGHTALYWYRQSLGQGLEFLIYFQGNSAPDKSGLPSDRFSAERTGGSVSTLTIQRTQQEDSAVYLCASSFPGMSYEQYFGPGTRLTVT.

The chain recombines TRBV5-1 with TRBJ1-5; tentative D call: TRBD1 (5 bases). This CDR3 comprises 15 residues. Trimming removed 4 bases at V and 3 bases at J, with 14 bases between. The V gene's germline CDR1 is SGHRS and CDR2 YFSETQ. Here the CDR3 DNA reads TGCGCCAGCAGCCCTGACAGCGCTGCCAATCAGCCCCAGCATTTT. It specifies CASSPDSAANQPQHF.

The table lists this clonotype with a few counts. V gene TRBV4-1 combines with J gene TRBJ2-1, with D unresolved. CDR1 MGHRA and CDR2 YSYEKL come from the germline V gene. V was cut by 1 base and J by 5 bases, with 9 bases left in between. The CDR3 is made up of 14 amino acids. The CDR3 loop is CASSQVPAHNEQFF. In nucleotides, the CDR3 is TGCGCCAGCAGCCAAGTACCAGCCCACAATGAGCAGTTCTTC.